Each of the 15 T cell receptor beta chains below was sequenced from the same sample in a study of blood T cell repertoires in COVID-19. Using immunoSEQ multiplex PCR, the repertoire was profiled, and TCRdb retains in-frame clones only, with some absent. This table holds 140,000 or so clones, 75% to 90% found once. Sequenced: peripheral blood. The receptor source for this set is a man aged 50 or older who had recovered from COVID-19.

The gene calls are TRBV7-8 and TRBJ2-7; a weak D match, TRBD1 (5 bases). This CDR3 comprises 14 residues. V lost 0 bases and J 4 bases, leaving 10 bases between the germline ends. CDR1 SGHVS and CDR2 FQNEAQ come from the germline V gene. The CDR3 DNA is TGTGCCAGCAGCTTAGCTCAGGGCCAGTACGAGCAGTACTTC. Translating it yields CASSLAQGQYEQYF.

This CDR3 reads CASSRPEQGSHTEAFF. The CDR3 region has the DNA TGTGCCAGCTCACGACCAGAACAGGGAAGCCACACTGAAGCTTTCTTT. The gene calls are TRBV18 and TRBJ1-1, with D maybe TRBD1 (6 bases). Trimming took off 4 bases at V and 3 bases at J, with 18 bases between the two ends. The CDR3 is 16 residues long. The germline CDR1 and CDR2 sequences are KGHSH and LQKENI.

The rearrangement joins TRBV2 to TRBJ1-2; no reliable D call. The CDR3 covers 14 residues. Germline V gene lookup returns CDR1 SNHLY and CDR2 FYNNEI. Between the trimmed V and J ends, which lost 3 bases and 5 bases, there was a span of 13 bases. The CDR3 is CASSEAASVYGYTF. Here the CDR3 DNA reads TGTGCCAGCAGTGAGGCCGCCAGTGTTTATGGCTACACCTTC.

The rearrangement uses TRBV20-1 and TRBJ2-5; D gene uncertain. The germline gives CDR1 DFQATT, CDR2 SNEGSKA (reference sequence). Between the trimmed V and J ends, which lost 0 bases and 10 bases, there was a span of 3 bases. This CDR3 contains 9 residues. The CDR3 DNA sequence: TGCAGTGCTAGAGATCGCCAGTACTTC. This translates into CSARDRQYF.

For the CDR3, the DNA is TGTGCCAGCAGCCCTAGCGGGGGGGGGCAAGAGACCCAGTACTTC. Amino acids: CASSPSGGGQETQYF. V is TRBV5-4 and J is TRBJ2-5, with 12 bases that match TRBD2. The germline V gene has CDR1 SGHNT and CDR2 YYREEE (reference sequence). This CDR3 spans 15 amino acids. V dropped 4 bases and J dropped 2; count of bases not matched to a gene: 3.

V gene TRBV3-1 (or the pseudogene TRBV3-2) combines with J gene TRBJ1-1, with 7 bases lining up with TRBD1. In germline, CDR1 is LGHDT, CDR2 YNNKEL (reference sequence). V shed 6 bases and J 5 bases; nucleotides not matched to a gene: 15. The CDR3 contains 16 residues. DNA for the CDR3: TGTGCCAGCAGACCCCGGTTAATGAGGGGGCGAACTGAAGCTTTCTTT. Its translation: CASRPRLMRGRTEAFF.

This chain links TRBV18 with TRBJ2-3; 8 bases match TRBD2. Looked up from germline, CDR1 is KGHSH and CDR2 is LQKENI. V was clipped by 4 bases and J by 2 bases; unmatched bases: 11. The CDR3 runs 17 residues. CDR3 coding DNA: TGTGCCAGCTCACAGAGGGCCGGGGGGGCCCCCACAGATACGCAGTATTTT. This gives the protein CASSQRAGGAPTDTQYF.

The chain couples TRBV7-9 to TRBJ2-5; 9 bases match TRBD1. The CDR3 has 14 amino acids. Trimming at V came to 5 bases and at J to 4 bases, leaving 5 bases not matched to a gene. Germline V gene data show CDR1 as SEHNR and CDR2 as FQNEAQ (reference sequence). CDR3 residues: CASSPGQGIETQYF. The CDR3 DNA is TGTGCCAGCAGCCCTGGACAGGGGATAGAGACCCAGTACTTC.

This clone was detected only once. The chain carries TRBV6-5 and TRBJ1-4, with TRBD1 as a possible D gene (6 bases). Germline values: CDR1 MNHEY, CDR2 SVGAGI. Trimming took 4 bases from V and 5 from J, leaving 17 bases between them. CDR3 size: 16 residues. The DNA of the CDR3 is TGTGCCAGCAGTTTCTCCCAGACAGGCCCGAATGAAAAACTGTTTTTT. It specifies CASSFSQTGPNEKLFF.

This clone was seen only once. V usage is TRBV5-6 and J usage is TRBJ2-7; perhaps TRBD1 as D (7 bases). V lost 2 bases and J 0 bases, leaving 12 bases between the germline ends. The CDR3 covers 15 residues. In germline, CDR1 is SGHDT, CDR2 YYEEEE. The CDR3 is CASSFRGDGSYEQYF. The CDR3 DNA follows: TGTGCCAGCAGCTTCAGGGGGGACGGCTCCTACGAGCAGTACTTC.

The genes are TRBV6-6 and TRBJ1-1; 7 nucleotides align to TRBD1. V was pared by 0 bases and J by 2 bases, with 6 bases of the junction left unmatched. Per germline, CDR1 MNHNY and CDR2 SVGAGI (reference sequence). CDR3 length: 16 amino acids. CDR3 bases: TGTGCCAGCAGTTACTCCCCGGGACAGATTAACACTGAAGCTTTCTTT. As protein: CASSYSPGQINTEAFF.

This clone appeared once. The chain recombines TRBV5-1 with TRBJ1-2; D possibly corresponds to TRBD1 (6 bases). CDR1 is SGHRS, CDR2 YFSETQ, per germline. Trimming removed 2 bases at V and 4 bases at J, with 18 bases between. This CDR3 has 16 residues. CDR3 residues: CASSFGTPPGSYGYTF. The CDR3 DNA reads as TGCGCCAGCAGCTTCGGGACACCGCCTGGATCCTATGGCTACACCTTC.

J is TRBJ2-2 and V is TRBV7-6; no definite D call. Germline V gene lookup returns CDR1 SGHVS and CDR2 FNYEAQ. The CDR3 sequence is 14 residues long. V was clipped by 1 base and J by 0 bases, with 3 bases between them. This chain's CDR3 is CASSLVTNTGELFF. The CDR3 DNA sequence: TGTGCCAGCAGCTTAGTAACGAACACCGGGGAGCTGTTTTTT.

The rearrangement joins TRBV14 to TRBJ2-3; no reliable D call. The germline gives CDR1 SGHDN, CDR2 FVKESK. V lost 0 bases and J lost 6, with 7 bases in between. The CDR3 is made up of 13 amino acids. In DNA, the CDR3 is TGTGCCAGCAGCCAAGAACTTTCCGATACGCAGTATTTT. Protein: CASSQELSDTQYF.

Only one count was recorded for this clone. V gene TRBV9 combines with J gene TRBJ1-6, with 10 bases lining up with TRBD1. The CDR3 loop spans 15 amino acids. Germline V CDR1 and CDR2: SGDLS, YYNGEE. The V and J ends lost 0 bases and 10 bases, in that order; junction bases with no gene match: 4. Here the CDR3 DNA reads TGTGCCAGCAGCGTAGAGGGGACAGGGGACTCACCCCTCCACTTT. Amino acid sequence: CASSVEGTGDSPLHF.